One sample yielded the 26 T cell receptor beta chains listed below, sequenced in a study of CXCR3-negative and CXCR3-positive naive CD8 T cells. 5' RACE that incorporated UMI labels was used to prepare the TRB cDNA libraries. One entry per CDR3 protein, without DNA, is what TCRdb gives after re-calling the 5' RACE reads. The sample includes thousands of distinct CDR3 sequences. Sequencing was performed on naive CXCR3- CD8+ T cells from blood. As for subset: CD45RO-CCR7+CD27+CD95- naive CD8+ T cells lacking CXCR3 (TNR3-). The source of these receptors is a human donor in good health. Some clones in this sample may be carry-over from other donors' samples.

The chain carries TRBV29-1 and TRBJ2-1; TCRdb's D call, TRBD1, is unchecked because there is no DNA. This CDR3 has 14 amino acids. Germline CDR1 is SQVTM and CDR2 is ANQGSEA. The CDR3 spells CSVNRVVSHNEQFF.

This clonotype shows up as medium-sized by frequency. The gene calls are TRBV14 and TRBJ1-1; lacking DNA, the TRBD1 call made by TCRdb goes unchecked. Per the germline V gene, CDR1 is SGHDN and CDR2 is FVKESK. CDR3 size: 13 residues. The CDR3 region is CASKGPMNTEAFF.

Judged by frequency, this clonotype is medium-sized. Here the CDR3 reads CATSGVGGTENTEAFF. This sequence joins TRBV15 and TRBJ1-1. The germline CDR1 and CDR2 sequences are LNHNV and YYDKDF (reference sequence). This CDR3 is built from 16 residues.

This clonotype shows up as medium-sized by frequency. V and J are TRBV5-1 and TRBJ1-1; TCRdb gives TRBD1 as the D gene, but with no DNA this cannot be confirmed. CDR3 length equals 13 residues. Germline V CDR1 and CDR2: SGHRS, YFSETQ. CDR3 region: CASSLDGTFEAFF. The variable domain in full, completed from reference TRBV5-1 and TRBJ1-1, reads KAGVTQTPRYLIKTRGQQVTLSCSPISGHRSVSWYQQTPGQGLQFLFEYFSETQRNKGNFPGRFSGRQFSNSRSEMNVSTLELGDSALYLCASSLDGTFEAFFGQGTRLTVV.

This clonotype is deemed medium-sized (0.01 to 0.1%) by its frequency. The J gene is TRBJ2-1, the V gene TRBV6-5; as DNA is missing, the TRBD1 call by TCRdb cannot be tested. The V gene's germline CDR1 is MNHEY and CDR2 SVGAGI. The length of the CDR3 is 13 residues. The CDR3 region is CASTEGQSSEQFF.

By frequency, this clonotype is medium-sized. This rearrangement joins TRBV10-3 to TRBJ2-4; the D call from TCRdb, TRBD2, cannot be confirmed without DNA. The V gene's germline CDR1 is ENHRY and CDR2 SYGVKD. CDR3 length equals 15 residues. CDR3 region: CAISESPSGIDIQYF.

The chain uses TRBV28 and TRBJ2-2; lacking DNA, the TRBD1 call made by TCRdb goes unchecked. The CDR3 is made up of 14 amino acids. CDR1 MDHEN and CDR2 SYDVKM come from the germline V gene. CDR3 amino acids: CATLPDRRAGELFF.

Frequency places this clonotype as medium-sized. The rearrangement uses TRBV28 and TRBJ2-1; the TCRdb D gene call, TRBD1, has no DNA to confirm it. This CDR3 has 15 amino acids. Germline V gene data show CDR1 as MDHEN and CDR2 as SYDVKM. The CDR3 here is CASSPRGAPYNEQFF.

CDR3 sequence reads: CSVDKSTSGYNEQFF. The V gene is TRBV29-1, the J gene TRBJ2-1; TCRdb reports TRBD2, a call that lacks DNA to check it against. The CDR3 spans 15 residues. Germline CDR1 SQVTM, CDR2 ANQGSEA.

The CDR3 sequence is CASSLAPEDTQYF. The rearrangement joins TRBV28 to TRBJ2-3; TCRdb returns TRBD1, unconfirmable since there is no DNA. The CDR3 runs to 13 residues. Germline values: CDR1 MDHEN, CDR2 SYDVKM. The whole variable domain, remainder taken from reference TRBV28 and TRBJ2-3, is DVKVTQSSRYLVKRTGEKVFLECVQDMDHENMFWYRQDPGLGLRLIYFSYDVKMKEKGDIPEGYSVSREKKERFSLILESASTNQTSMYLCASSLAPEDTQYFGPGTRLTVL.

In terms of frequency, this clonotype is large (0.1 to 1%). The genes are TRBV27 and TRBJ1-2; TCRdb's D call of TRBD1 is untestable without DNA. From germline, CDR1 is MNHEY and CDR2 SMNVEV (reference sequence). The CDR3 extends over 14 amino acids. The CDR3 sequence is CASSYNRVDYGYTF.

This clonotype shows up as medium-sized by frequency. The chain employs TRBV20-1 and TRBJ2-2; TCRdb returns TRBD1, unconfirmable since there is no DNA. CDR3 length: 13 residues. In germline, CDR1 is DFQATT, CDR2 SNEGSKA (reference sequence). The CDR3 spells CSARSGVTGELFF.

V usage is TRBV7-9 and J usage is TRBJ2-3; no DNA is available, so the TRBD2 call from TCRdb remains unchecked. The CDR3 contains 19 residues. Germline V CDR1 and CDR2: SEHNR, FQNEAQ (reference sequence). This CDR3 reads CASSSPIWTSGPSTDTQYF.

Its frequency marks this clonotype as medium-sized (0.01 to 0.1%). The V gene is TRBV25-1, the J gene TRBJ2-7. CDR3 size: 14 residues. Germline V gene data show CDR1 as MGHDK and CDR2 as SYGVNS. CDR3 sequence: CASSEKSRSYEQYF.

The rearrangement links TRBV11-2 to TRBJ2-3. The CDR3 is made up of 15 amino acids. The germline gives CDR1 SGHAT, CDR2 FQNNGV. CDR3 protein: CASSSFGRITDTQYF.

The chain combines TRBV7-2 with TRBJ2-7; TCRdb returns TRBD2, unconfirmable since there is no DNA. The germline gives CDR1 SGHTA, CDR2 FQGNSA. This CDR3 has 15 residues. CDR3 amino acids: CASSPGTSGGYEQYF.

CDR3 amino acids: CASSSGTSGSYEQFF. The chain uses TRBV7-6 and TRBJ2-1; no DNA is available, so the TRBD2 call from TCRdb remains unchecked. The CDR3 has 15 residues. The germline gives CDR1 SGHVS, CDR2 FNYEAQ.

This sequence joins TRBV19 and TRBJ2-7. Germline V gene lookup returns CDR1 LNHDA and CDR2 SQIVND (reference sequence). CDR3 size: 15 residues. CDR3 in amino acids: CASSYTLGLNLEQYF.

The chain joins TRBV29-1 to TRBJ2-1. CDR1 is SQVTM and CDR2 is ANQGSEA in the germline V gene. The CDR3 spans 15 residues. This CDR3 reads CSAQSYPHLYNEQFF.

The CDR3 loop is CASSPTEETQYF. V is TRBV12-3 or TRBV12-4 and J is TRBJ2-5. CDR3 length: 12 residues.

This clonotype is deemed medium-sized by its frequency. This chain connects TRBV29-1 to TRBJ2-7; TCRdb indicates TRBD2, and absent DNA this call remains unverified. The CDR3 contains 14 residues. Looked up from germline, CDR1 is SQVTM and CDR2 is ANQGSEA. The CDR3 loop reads CSVKPGEGGYEQYF.

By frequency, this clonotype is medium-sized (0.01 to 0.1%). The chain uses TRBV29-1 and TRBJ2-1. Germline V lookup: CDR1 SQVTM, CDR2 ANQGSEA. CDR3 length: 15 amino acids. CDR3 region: CSAPPISSSYNEQFF.

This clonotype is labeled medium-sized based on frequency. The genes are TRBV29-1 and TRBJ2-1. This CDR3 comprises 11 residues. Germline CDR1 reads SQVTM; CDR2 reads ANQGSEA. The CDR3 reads CSVNSYNEQFF.

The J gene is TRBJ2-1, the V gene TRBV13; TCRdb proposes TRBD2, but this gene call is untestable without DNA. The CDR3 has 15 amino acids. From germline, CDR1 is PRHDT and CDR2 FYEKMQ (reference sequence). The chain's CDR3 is CASSPGVAGNNEQFF.

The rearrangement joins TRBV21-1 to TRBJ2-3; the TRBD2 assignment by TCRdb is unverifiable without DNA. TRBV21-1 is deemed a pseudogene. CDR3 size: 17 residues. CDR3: CASSKEGLAGDKDTQYF.

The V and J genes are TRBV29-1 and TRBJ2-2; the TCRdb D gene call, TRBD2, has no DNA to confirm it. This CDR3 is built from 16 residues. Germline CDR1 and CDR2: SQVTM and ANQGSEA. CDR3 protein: CSVEDRTEVNTGELFF.